This T cell receptor beta chain was captured by sequencing in a study of Graves' ophthalmopathy and Graves' hyperthyroidism (dated by TCRdb to the late 2010s). In terms of the full investigation: Peripheral blood was collected before any treatment was given, at the time of initial diagnosis. The roughly 94 discovery patients were randomly divided into training and test sets at a 7:3 ratio. A discovery set of 95 to 100 patients (43 ophthalmopathy, fewer than 60 stable hyperthyroidism) was enrolled to explore V-J signatures distinguishing ophthalmopathy from hyperthyroidism. TCR beta repertoire signatures were used to distinguish Graves' ophthalmopathy from Graves' hyperthyroidism and to predict progression to ophthalmopathy. Following sampling, methimazole starting at 30 mg daily was administered to hyperthyroidism patients, and high-dose intravenous methylprednisolone was administered to ophthalmopathy patients. In several hyperthyroidism patients, the T-cell repertoires found in thyroid tissue were compared with those found in blood. In total, 120 to 150 blood samples were TCR-sequenced: roughly 45 ophthalmopathy, some 80 hyperthyroidism and about 17 hyperthyroidism-to-ophthalmopathy patients. The independent validation cohort included about 20 hyperthyroidism patients plus 17 patients who later progressed from hyperthyroidism to ophthalmopathy. The paper as a whole reports these results and caveats: Most of the expanded thyroid clonotypes with a frequency above 0.001 were also detected in blood, and it was suggested that the thyroid immune response may be reflected by blood repertoires. Ophthalmopathy was separated from stable hyperthyroidism by the 13-signature model with more than 85% sensitivity and 81% to 83% specificity in cross-validation and with 80%/75% in the test set. In validation, the model predicted ophthalmopathy progression with less than 71% sensitivity and 72.22% specificity; roughly 11 predicted patients were CT-confirmed with GO in a median of approximately 6.2 months. Sample size was not statistically predetermined, and group allocation was not concealed from the investigators.

Ophthalmopathy patients were characterized by moderately to severely active disease, a Clinical Activity Score of at least 3, a NOSPECS grade of at least 4, and a disease duration under 3 months. Patients were excluded if they had other autoimmune diseases, uncontrolled infections, pregnancy or lactation. Clinical symptoms, serum thyroxine, TRAb, thyroid ultrasound and orbital computed tomography were used for diagnosis. Using Ficoll-Paque density gradient centrifugation, PBMCs were isolated from 10 ml of fresh peripheral blood. Trizol reagent was used to extract the total RNA, and its quality was then checked on an Agilent 2100 Bioanalyzer. For repertoire sequencing, TCR beta CDR3 regions were amplified from RNA transcripts. The first round of RT-PCR was done with HTBI primers and the Qiagen OneStep RT-PCR kit, and was followed by a second round of multiplex PCR, then size selection and purification. The libraries underwent paired-end sequencing with 100 bp reads on an Illumina HiSeq2000. The published analysis was carried out like this. Reads were processed with SOAPnuke, discarding reads with adapters, uncalled bases, mean Phred below 15, or no exact constant-primer or identifier match. COPE v1.2.5 was used to merge high-quality paired reads. Each unique nucleotide sequence was defined as a clonotype, and clonotypes were aligned to IMGT TRB V, D and J references with MiTCR v1.1. The analysis was limited to V-J combinations with a frequency above 0.0001, which together covered roughly 99% of repertoires. For each V-J combination, a TCR clonal expansion and chaos score was defined as F50 clonal expansion divided by the chaos observed in the TCRdist matrix. Welch's t-statistics and random forest were used to reduce the features to about a dozen V-J combinations, which were then used as input to a naive Bayes classifier. The Morisita-Horn index was used to measure how similar the thyroid and blood repertoires were. The public reads were quality trimmed at Q25 with fastp and then assembled into clones with MiXCR by TCRdb, keeping productive beta chains. Each entry merges the rows of one CDR3 protein and shows their most common DNA and genes. TCRdb's processing, not the authors', yielded these V and J calls. This sample lists about 180,000 distinct CDR3 sequences; more than 30% were detected once. About 6% of the sample belongs to the ten largest clones.

This clonotype was seen at least ten times. Its antigen specificity is not known. Base-call qualities are not available, and no considerably larger clone is one nucleotide away. Sequenced input: peripheral blood. The receptor was derived from a woman aged 40 to 49 with Graves' ophthalmopathy. Donor details come from another sample of the same person, matched by shared clones.

The nucleotide sequence is TGTGCCAGCAGTTACTCTCTAAGTTCTAGCTATGGCTACACCTTC. This translates into CASSYSLSSSYGYTF. The chain is assembled from TRBV6-5 and TRBJ1-2, with the D segment identity uncertain. CDR1 MNHEY and CDR2 SVGAGI are derived from the germline V gene. A distance of 12 bases separates the germline ends of V and J, which lose 0 bases and 4 bases respectively. The CDR3 measures 15 amino acids from cysteine to phenylalanine. Left in the record is the CDR3 DNA by itself, 45 bases read in frame from the first base.